The clone carrying this T cell receptor beta chain was recorded only once. Antigen: not known. The data originate from a study of cytomegalovirus exposure and HLA in healthy donors. Primers: 60 Vbeta forward and 13 Jbeta reverse. Only in-frame clones appear in the TCRdb table, and some are missing; sequencing was by immunoSEQ multiplex PCR. The sample contains about 150,000 clones, roughly 80% of which appear only once. Whole-study findings and limits: 87-base-pair reads could not separate some V segments, including TRBV6-2 and TRBV6-3.

V lost 0 bases to trimming and J lost 4 bases, with 10 bases between them. The CDR3 is made up of 15 amino acids. Germline values: CDR1 SGDLS, CDR2 YYNGEE. This TCR came from a woman younger than 45 in good health and CMV-seronegative. The specimen sequenced was PBMCs. The V and J genes are TRBV9 and TRBJ2-2; no clear D gene. The CDR3 spells CASSVVGPGTGELFF. DNA of the CDR3: TGTGCCAGCAGCGTAGTAGGTCCGGGCACCGGGGAGCTGTTTTTT. Full variable domain (remainder filled in from reference TRBV9 and TRBJ2-2): DSGVTQTPKHLITATGQRVTLRCSPRSGDLSVYWYQQSLDQGLQFLIQYYNGEERAKGNILERFSAQQFPDLHSELNLSSLELGDSALYFCASSVVGPGTGELFFGEGSRLTVL.